This TCR beta chain was identified during a study of blood T cell repertoires in COVID-19 (dated by TCRdb to about 2020). Study-level background: Samples from collaborators originated in the United States, Italy and Spain and spanned both the acute and convalescent phases of COVID-19. The prospective study material was composed of cDNA or gDNA derived from T cells, B-cell-depleted T cells, or PBMCs. The dataset comprised deeply sampled blood TCRbeta repertoires from subjects exposed to, actively infected with, or recovered from COVID-19. The repertoires were released in a freely available public database meant as a resource for research on the immune response to SARS-CoV-2. The samples were drawn from two sources: the first 160 participants of the ongoing ImmuneRACE study, and 1,200 or so subjects contributed by 6 global collaborators. A de-identified subject ID, COVID-19 status, age in years and sex were almost always included in the sample metadata. Where available, HLA class I and class II types were obtained from metadata supplied by the sample provider rather than from assay-based typing. Results the study describes overall, beyond this receptor: Clinical and demographic metadata were provided uncurated, with the amount varying by source and participant.

TCRbeta CDR3 regions were amplified from genomic DNA using the immunoSEQ Assay, a bias-controlled multiplex PCR. Turning to the authors' computational methods: Within the assay, amplification of reference gene primers was used to estimate how many nucleated cells each sample contained. To quantify the absolute abundance of each unique TCRbeta CDR3 rearrangement, sequence reads were collapsed and filtered. For each sample, productive Simpson clonality was calculated as the square root of Simpson's diversity index over productive rearrangements. TCRdb re-hosts the immuneACCESS table, in-frame sequences only. Its copies lack some clones; in the studies checked, an unresolved V gene accounts for under half of them, and the cause for the rest is not known. That table supplies the V and J calls and clone size; D and trimming were determined from the DNA. In all, the sample holds 300,000 or so clones, and roughly nine tenths of those were seen once. Less than 3% of the sample is held by the ten biggest clonotypes.

CDR1 and CDR2, per the germline V gene, are SGHDT and YYEEEE. The germline ends are 17 bases apart after V is trimmed by 0 bases and J by 4 bases. Including the terminal cysteine and phenylalanine, the CDR3 comprises 16 residues. The CDR3 DNA has 48 bases and is translated from base 1. One collaborating source in Seattle enrolled patients while the patients were actively infected and followed the patients over time throughout the course of disease. Collaborating institutions collected whole blood in K2EDTA tubes following their own protocols. For TCRbeta analysis, collaborator samples were shipped as frozen whole blood, as isolated PBMCs, or as DNA extracted from either sample type. Concerning this clone itself: Its antigen is still unknown. It has no much larger one-base neighbor in the sample; base qualities were not kept.

Sequencing was done on a sample of peripheral blood. The source is a woman aged 25 to 39 with COVID-19, enrolled during active disease. The chain was built from TRBV5-6 and TRBJ2-7; TRBD2 is a possible D gene, resting on 6 matching bases. The DNA sequence is as follows: TGTGCCAGCAGCTTGGGGGACGCCGGGACTTTTTACGAGCAGTACTTC. This codes for CASSLGDAGTFYEQYF.